This TCR beta chain was identified in a study of liver allograft versus peripheral blood T cells (dated by TCRdb to between 2020 and 2021). Turning to the overall study: In liver transplant recipients, the study looked at T cell receptor repertoires in the peripheral blood and set them against the repertoires found within the transplanted livers. Overall study outcomes, separate from this receptor: The T cell receptor repertoires within liver allografts were reported to be different from the T cell receptor repertoires detected in peripheral blood.

The instrument was an Illumina MiSeq. The raw public data were reprocessed by TCRdb itself: fastp quality trimming at Q25, MiXCR clonotype calling, in-frame beta chains only. Each entry merges the rows of one CDR3 protein and shows their most common DNA and genes. The sample data list some 2,600 distinct CDR3 sequences, and about 16% of these were observed just once. The ten largest clones take up approximately 22% of the sample. Only a few counts were recorded for this clonotype. Its antigen target is currently unknown. There are no base qualities to consult, and no much larger clone falls within one base. At the junction V is shortened by 7 bases and J by 4 bases; bases outside the gene matches: 9. The CDR3 sequence holds 14 residues, the cysteine and phenylalanine included. Kept here is only the CDR3 DNA, which spans 42 bases and is read in frame from base 1. Per the germline V gene, SGHAT is the CDR1 and FQNNGV is the CDR2.

Rearrangement joined TRBV11-2 to TRBJ1-2, with 7 bases matching TRBD1. This TCR came from a human patient who had a liver transplant. Post transplant, some T cells may arise from the graft donor. The nucleotides read TGTGCCAGCACCTCTCGGGACAGTTCCTATGGCTACACCTTC. It encodes CASTSRDSSYGYTF.